This T cell receptor (beta chain) was identified in a study of cytomegalovirus exposure and HLA in healthy donors. Findings and limits, study-wide: Generally TCR sequences proved uncommon, though certain public TCRs appeared in numerous donors. The study flagged approximately 180 TCR beta chains as cytomegalovirus-associated. Under in vitro conditions, three CMV-associated chains were confirmed as specific for CMV antigens.

When sampled, the donors appeared nominally healthy, though they likely had unrecorded immune exposures. Of note for this clone: Its antigen is still unknown.

After removal of 5 bases from V and 2 bases from J, the junction contained 10 bases not matched to a gene. CDR1 and CDR2 from the germline V gene are SGHTA and FQGNSA. The CDR3 contains 17 residues. PCR was performed using 60 Vbeta and 13 Jbeta primers. This table comes from immunoSEQ multiplex PCR, and its TCRdb copy is limited to in-frame clones, with some not included. Of approximately 75,000 clones in the sample, 80% are singletons; the top ten hold under 1.2%. V and J are TRBV7-2 and TRBJ2-3, with TRBD2 matching over 10 bases. The sequence came from a male donor in good health and CMV-seronegative. Sequenced material: PBMCs. DNA of the CDR3: TGTGCCAGCAGCCCCGACTCAGGACTAGCGGTCACAGATACGCAGTATTTT. Residues: CASSPDSGLAVTDTQYF.